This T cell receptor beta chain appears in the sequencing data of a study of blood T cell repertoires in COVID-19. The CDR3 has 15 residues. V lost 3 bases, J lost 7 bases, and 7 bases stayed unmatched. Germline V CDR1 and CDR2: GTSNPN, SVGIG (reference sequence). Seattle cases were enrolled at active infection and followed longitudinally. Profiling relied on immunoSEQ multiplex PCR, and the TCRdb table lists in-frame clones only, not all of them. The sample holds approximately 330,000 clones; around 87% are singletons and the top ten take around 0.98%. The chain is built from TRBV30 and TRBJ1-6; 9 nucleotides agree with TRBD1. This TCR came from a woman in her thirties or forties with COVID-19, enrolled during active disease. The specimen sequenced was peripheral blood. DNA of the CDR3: TGTGCCTGGAGACGCCGGGACAGGGCCAATTCACCCCTCCACTTT. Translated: CAWRRRDRANSPLHF.